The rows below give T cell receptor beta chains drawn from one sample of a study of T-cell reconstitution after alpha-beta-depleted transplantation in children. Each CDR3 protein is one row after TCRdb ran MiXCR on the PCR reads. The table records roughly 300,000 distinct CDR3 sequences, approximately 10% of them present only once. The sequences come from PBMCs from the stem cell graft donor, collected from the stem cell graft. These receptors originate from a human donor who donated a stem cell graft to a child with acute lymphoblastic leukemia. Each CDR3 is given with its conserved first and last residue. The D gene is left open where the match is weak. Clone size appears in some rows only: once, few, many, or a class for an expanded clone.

CDR3 DNA: TGTGCCAGCGGTTCCGGGACGTTGAATTCACCCCTCCACTTT
CDR3 protein: CASGSGTLNSPLHF
J gene: TRBJ1-6
V gene: TRBV7-9
clone size: .
D gene: .

CDR3 DNA: TGTGCCAGCAGCCCGGACGTAGGAAGCTCTGGAAACACCATATATTTT
CDR3 protein: CASSPDVGSSGNTIYF
J gene: TRBJ1-3
V gene: TRBV5-6
clone size: .
D gene: .

CDR3 DNA: TGTGCCAGCAACCGGACACCGAAGGGCACTGAAGCTTTCTTT
CDR3 protein: CASNRTPKGTEAFF
J gene: TRBJ1-1
V gene: TRBV27
clone size: .
D gene: .

CDR3 DNA: TGTGCCAGCAGCTTAGCCGAAGGCAGGGACTCCTACGAGCAGTACTTC
CDR3 protein: CASSLAEGRDSYEQYF
J gene: TRBJ2-7
V gene: TRBV7-2
clone size: .
D gene: .

CDR3 DNA: TGTGCCAGCAGCCCGGACTCGAGGGATACGCAGTATTTT
CDR3 protein: CASSPDSRDTQYF
J gene: TRBJ2-3
V gene: TRBV7-9
clone size: .
D gene: .

CDR3 DNA: TGTGCCAGCAGTCCCTCGGGGGGGTCCCGTGGCTACACCTTC
CDR3 protein: CASSPSGGSRGYTF
J gene: TRBJ1-2
V gene: TRBV6-5
clone size: .
D gene: .

CDR3 DNA: TGTGCCAGCAGCCGCTATAGCAATCAGCCCCAGCATTTT
CDR3 protein: CASSRYSNQPQHF
J gene: TRBJ1-5
V gene: TRBV27
clone size: .
D gene: .

CDR3 DNA: TGCGCCAGCAGCTTGGGAGCTTTAAGCGGGGAGACCCAGTACTTC
CDR3 protein: CASSLGALSGETQYF
J gene: TRBJ2-5
V gene: TRBV5-1
clone size: .
D gene: .

CDR3 DNA: TGTGCCAGCAGCCAAGAAAGCGTGCTCCAAGAGACCCAGTACTTC
CDR3 protein: CASSQESVLQETQYF
J gene: TRBJ2-5
V gene: TRBV3-1
clone size: few
D gene: .

CDR3 DNA: TGTGCCAGCAGCTCGGGACAGGGTGCTGAAGCTTTCTTT
CDR3 protein: CASSSGQGAEAFF
J gene: TRBJ1-1
V gene: TRBV27
clone size: few
D gene: TRBD1

CDR3 DNA: TGTGCCAGTACCTCCCAGGGGGGCAACTATGGCTACACCTTC
CDR3 protein: CASTSQGGNYGYTF
J gene: TRBJ1-2
V gene: TRBV19
clone size: .
D gene: TRBD1

CDR3 DNA: TGCAGCGAACCGGGGGCAAAATCGGAGTTCTCAGATACGCAGTATTTT
CDR3 protein: CSEPGAKSEFSDTQYF
J gene: TRBJ2-3
V gene: TRBV29-1
clone size: .
D gene: .

CDR3 DNA: TGTGCCAGCAGCTTGGCCGTCCTGGCTTACAATGAGCAGTTCTTC
CDR3 protein: CASSLAVLAYNEQFF
J gene: TRBJ2-1
V gene: TRBV5-6
clone size: .
D gene: .

CDR3 DNA: TGCAGTGCTCCACCTAACGGGCGCGAGCAGTACTTC
CDR3 protein: CSAPPNGREQYF
J gene: TRBJ2-7
V gene: TRBV20-1
clone size: few
D gene: .

CDR3 DNA: TGCGCCAGCAGTCGGATTCGGTCCGGGGAGCTGTTTTTT
CDR3 protein: CASSRIRSGELFF
J gene: TRBJ2-2
V gene: TRBV23-1
clone size: few
D gene: .

CDR3 DNA: TGTGCCAGCAGTGAAGCCCTTAGGCAGGGGTATGGCTACACCTTC
CDR3 protein: CASSEALRQGYGYTF
J gene: TRBJ1-2
V gene: TRBV6-1
clone size: .
D gene: .

CDR3 DNA: TGTGCCAGCAGTGGGACAGGGAAACAAGAGACCCAGTACTTC
CDR3 protein: CASSGTGKQETQYF
J gene: TRBJ2-5
V gene: TRBV28
clone size: few
D gene: TRBD1

CDR3 DNA: TGCGCCAGCGGCTGGGGGAATAGAAGACAAGAGACCCAGTACTTC
CDR3 protein: CASGWGNRRQETQYF
J gene: TRBJ2-5
V gene: TRBV5-1
clone size: many
D gene: .

CDR3 DNA: TGCGCCAGCAGCCAAGATAGGGTTCGGGACGGGACCCAGTACTTC
CDR3 protein: CASSQDRVRDGTQYF
J gene: TRBJ2-5
V gene: TRBV4-3
clone size: few
D gene: .

CDR3 DNA: TGTGCCAGCAGGATCGAGGGGATGAGCGATGAGCAGTTCTTC
CDR3 protein: CASRIEGMSDEQFF
J gene: TRBJ2-1
V gene: TRBV12-3/TRBV12-4
clone size: .
D gene: .

CDR3 DNA: TGTGCCAGCTCAGCTGACATGGATTATGGCTACACCTTC
CDR3 protein: CASSADMDYGYTF
J gene: TRBJ1-2
V gene: TRBV18
clone size: .
D gene: .

CDR3 DNA: TGCAGCGTTCAGGGGGCCAAGGGCGAGCAGTACTTC
CDR3 protein: CSVQGAKGEQYF
J gene: TRBJ2-7
V gene: TRBV29-1
clone size: .
D gene: TRBD1

CDR3 DNA: TGTGCCAGCAGAGGACAGACGAACACTGAAGCTTTCTTT
CDR3 protein: CASRGQTNTEAFF
J gene: TRBJ1-1
V gene: TRBV12-3/TRBV12-4
clone size: .
D gene: .

CDR3 DNA: TGCGCCAGCAGCTTGGCCTGGGGTTCCGGGGAGCTGTTTTTT
CDR3 protein: CASSLAWGSGELFF
J gene: TRBJ2-2
V gene: TRBV5-1
clone size: many
D gene: .

CDR3 DNA: TGTGCCACCAGTGCGGTTCCCTACAATGAGCAGTTCTTC
CDR3 protein: CATSAVPYNEQFF
J gene: TRBJ2-1
V gene: TRBV24-1
clone size: .
D gene: .

CDR3 DNA: TGTGCCAGCAGTTTGATTCCCCCGGGTACCTATGGCTACACCTTC
CDR3 protein: CASSLIPPGTYGYTF
J gene: TRBJ1-2
V gene: TRBV27
clone size: few
D gene: .

CDR3 DNA: TGCAGTGCTAGTGGACCGGGAGGGGGCGAGCAGTACTTC
CDR3 protein: CSASGPGGGEQYF
J gene: TRBJ2-7
V gene: TRBV20-1
clone size: .
D gene: TRBD2

CDR3 DNA: TGTGCCAGCAGAAGACTAGCGGGAGCGGGAGAGACCCAGTACTTC
CDR3 protein: CASRRLAGAGETQYF
J gene: TRBJ2-5
V gene: TRBV6-1
clone size: .
D gene: TRBD2